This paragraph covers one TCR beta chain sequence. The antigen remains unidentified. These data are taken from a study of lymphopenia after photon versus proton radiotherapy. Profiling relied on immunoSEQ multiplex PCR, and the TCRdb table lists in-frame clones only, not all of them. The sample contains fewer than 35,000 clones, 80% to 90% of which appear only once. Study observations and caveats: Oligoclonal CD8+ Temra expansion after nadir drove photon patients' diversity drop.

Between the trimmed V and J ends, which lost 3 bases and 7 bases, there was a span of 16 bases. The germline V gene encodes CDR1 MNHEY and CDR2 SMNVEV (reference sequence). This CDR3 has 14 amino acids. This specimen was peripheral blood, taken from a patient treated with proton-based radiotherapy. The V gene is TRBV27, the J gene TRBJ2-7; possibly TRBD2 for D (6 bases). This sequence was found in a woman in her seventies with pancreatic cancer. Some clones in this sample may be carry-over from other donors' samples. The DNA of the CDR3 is TGTGCCAGCAGTTTTGTAGGGGCGGCGGGGGAGCAGTACTTC. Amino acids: CASSFVGAAGEQYF.